Below, 20 T cell receptor beta chains from the same sample are listed, as sequenced in a study of blood T cell repertoires in COVID-19. The method was immunoSEQ multiplex PCR; TCRdb's version includes in-frame clones alone and lacks a portion of them. The table lists about 23,000 clones, 85% to 90% of them singletons. Sequenced: peripheral blood. The receptor source for this set is an elderly woman with acute or convalescent COVID-19.

The chain is built from TRBV18 and TRBJ1-1, with D tentatively TRBD1 (6 bases). CDR1 and CDR2 (germline): KGHSH, LQKENI. The V gene lost 4 bases and the J gene lost 1 base, with 19 bases spanning the gap. CDR3 size: 17 residues. The CDR3: CASSLLSPGGGNTEAFF. CDR3 coding DNA: TGTGCCAGCTCACTCCTTTCCCCTGGGGGCGGGAACACTGAAGCTTTCTTT.

The chain combines TRBV18 with TRBJ1-4; D is perhaps TRBD1 (5 bases). Germline CDR1 reads KGHSH; CDR2 reads LQKENI. The V and J ends lost 4 bases and 0 bases respectively, with 15 bases between them. CDR3 length equals 17 residues. CDR3 coding DNA: TGTGCCAGCTCACGGACACCCAATTTTGCAACTAATGAAAAACTGTTTTTT. Its protein product is CASSRTPNFATNEKLFF.

The V gene is TRBV5-1, the J gene TRBJ1-3; D gene uncertain. The germline CDR1 and CDR2 sequences are SGHRS and YFSETQ. There are 14 residues in the CDR3. V was shortened by 0 bases and J by 0 bases, with 4 bases between the two germline ends. The CDR3 nucleotides are TGCGCCAGCAGCTTGGAGAGCTCTGGAAACACCATATATTTT. The encoded protein is CASSLESSGNTIYF.

The CDR3 DNA reads TGTGCCAGCAGTGAAGTTCAGCGGTATTTT. This encodes CASSEVQRYF. This chain joins TRBV2 and TRBJ2-3; D is ambiguous. From germline, CDR1 is SNHLY and CDR2 FYNNEI. Trimming left V 1 base short and J 14 bases short, with 7 bases between. CDR3 length: 10 amino acids.

V gene TRBV5-1 combines with J gene TRBJ2-7; 9 bases line up with TRBD2. The length of the CDR3 is 15 residues. J was trimmed by 1 base and V by 4 bases; bases with no gene match: 6. In germline, CDR1 is SGHRS, CDR2 YFSETQ. The CDR3 protein is CASSPAGGKSYEQYF. CDR3 coding DNA: TGCGCCAGCAGCCCCGCGGGGGGGAAGTCCTACGAGCAGTACTTC. The variable domain in full, completed from reference TRBV5-1 and TRBJ2-7, reads KAGVTQTPRYLIKTRGQQVTLSCSPISGHRSVSWYQQTPGQGLQFLFEYFSETQRNKGNFPGRFSGRQFSNSRSEMNVSTLELGDSALYLCASSPAGGKSYEQYFGPGTRLTVT.

The chain links TRBV16 to TRBJ1-1, with D possibly matching TRBD1 (5 bases). Germline V gene data show CDR1 as KGHSY and CDR2 as FQNENV. This CDR3 has 14 residues. The germline V and J ends were trimmed by 4 bases and 6 bases, with 15 bases remaining between them. CDR3 sequence (DNA): TGTGCCAGCAGCCGCGGAGGGGCAATGGCTGAAGCTTTCTTT. It translates to CASSRGGAMAEAFF.

The chain links TRBV5-7 to TRBJ2-5; possible D gene TRBD1, 5 bases. TRBV5-7 is assigned to the ORF class and has an uncertain function. This CDR3 spans 15 amino acids. Trimming removed 4 bases at V and 2 bases at J, with 15 bases between. The CDR3 coding sequence is TGTGCCAGCAGCAACCTCAGACAGTCGCAAGAGACCCAGTACTTC. Residues: CASSNLRQSQETQYF.

The genes are TRBV23-1 and TRBJ2-1; the match to TRBD1 covers 8 bases. TRBV23-1 falls under the ORF class, with uncertain function. The CDR3 consists of 16 residues. The V and J ends lost 3 bases and 7 bases, in that order; junction bases with no gene match: 11. The CDR3 protein is CASSQAPGTGYNEQFF. CDR3 nucleotides: TGCGCCAGCAGTCAGGCCCCCGGGACAGGTTATAATGAGCAGTTCTTC.

The chain couples TRBV5-1 to TRBJ1-1; 7 bases agree with TRBD1. This CDR3 contains 14 residues. Per the germline V gene, CDR1 is SGHRS and CDR2 is YFSETQ. The trim removed 3 bases at V and 1 base at J, leaving 3 bases unmatched. This chain's CDR3 is CASSSGQPNTEAFF. The DNA for the CDR3 is TGCGCCAGCAGCTCGGGACAGCCGAACACTGAAGCTTTCTTT.

The table lists this clone with a count of one. DNA of the CDR3: TGTGCCAGCAGCTTAGTGGATCCTAGCGGATACTACGAGCAGTACTTC. It is translated as CASSLVDPSGYYEQYF. The rearrangement joins TRBV7-9 to TRBJ2-7; 7 nucleotides align to TRBD2. CDR1 is SEHNR and CDR2 is FQNEAQ in the germline V gene (reference sequence). CDR3 length equals 16 residues. The V gene end was trimmed by 1 base and the J gene end by 3 bases; junction bases not matched to a gene: 9.

The V gene is TRBV9, the J gene TRBJ2-3; tentatively, D is TRBD2 (5 bases). Trimming stripped 2 bases from V and 4 bases from J, with 11 bases between. From germline, CDR1 is SGDLS and CDR2 YYNGEE. This CDR3 region has 14 residues. The CDR3 is CASSVGPRADTQYF. The CDR3 bases are TGTGCCAGCAGCGTCGGCCCGAGGGCAGATACGCAGTATTTT. The full variable domain, rest sourced from reference TRBV9 and TRBJ2-3, is DSGVTQTPKHLITATGQRVTLRCSPRSGDLSVYWYQQSLDQGLQFLIQYYNGEERAKGNILERFSAQQFPDLHSELNLSSLELGDSALYFCASSVGPRADTQYFGPGTRLTVL.

The chain employs TRBV6-5 and TRBJ1-1; possible D gene TRBD1, 5 bases. CDR3 length equals 16 residues. Germline lookup yields CDR1 MNHEY and CDR2 SVGAGI. V lost 2 bases and J lost 8, with 21 bases in between. The CDR3 reads CASSYLRGEGASEAFF. CDR3 DNA: TGTGCCAGCAGTTACCTCCGAGGCGAAGGGGCCTCCGAAGCTTTCTTT.

The chain joins TRBV25-1 to TRBJ1-2; 7 bases agree with TRBD1. After removal of 3 bases from V and 4 bases from J, the junction contained 8 bases not matched to a gene. The CDR3 covers 15 residues. The germline CDR1 and CDR2 sequences are MGHDK and SYGVNS. The CDR3, as DNA: TGTGCCAGCAGTGATCCCGCCGGGACAGCCTATGGCTACACCTTC. Translated: CASSDPAGTAYGYTF.

This clone was seen a single time. V is TRBV19 and J is TRBJ1-5, with 10 bases fitting TRBD1. Per the germline V gene, CDR1 is LNHDA and CDR2 is SQIVND (reference sequence). The CDR3 is made up of 15 amino acids. Trimming removed 7 bases from V and 4 bases from J; junction bases left unmatched: 7. Here the CDR3 DNA reads TGTGCCAGTACGGGGCGACAGGGGGCGAATCAGCCCCAGCATTTT. This translates into CASTGRQGANQPQHF.

The chain uses TRBV19 and TRBJ1-1; the D gene is possibly TRBD1 (5 bases). The CDR3 totals 12 residues. The germline gives CDR1 LNHDA, CDR2 SQIVND (reference sequence). The ends were cut back, 3 bases at V and 6 bases at J, with 8 bases in the middle. CDR3 region: CASSMTEAEAFF. The CDR3 DNA is TGTGCCAGTAGTATGACAGAGGCTGAAGCTTTCTTT. Together with reference TRBV19 and TRBJ1-1, the CDR3 gives the full variable domain: DGGITQSPKYLFRKEGQNVTLSCEQNLNHDAMYWYRQDPGQGLRLIYYSQIVNDFQKGDIAEGYSVSREKKESFPLTVTSAQKNPTAFYLCASSMTEAEAFFGQGTRLTVV.

CDR3 DNA: TGTGCCAGCAGCATACTTAGCGGGAGCTCCTACGAGCAGTACTTC. Encoded protein: CASSILSGSSYEQYF. The chain is built from TRBV11-2 and TRBJ2-7, with TRBD2 identical over 9 bases. Trimming at V came to 5 bases and at J to 0 bases, leaving 5 bases not matched to a gene. CDR3 length equals 15 residues. Per germline, CDR1 SGHAT and CDR2 FQNNGV.

V and J are TRBV24-1 and TRBJ2-7; D unresolved. Germline V gene sequence: CDR1 KGHDR, CDR2 SFDVKD. The CDR3 totals 17 residues. Trimming took off 3 bases at V and 6 bases at J, with 23 bases between the two ends. The CDR3 region has the DNA TGTGCCACCAGTGATCCCTCCCATCCACCGACTTTCTGCGAGCAGTACTTC. Translating gives CATSDPSHPPTFCEQYF.

This chain joins TRBV13 and TRBJ1-2, with 7 nucleotides matching TRBD1. This CDR3 is 15 amino acids long. Per germline, CDR1 PRHDT and CDR2 FYEKMQ (reference sequence). V gave up 0 bases and J gave up 4 bases; unmatched junction bases: 5. This chain's CDR3 is CASSLGRDRAYGYTF. The CDR3, as DNA: TGTGCCAGCAGCTTAGGGAGAGACAGGGCCTATGGCTACACCTTC.

The rearrangement joins TRBV5-1 to TRBJ2-7; tentative D call: TRBD2 (6 bases). Trimming stripped 7 bases from V and 3 bases from J, with 14 bases between. The CDR3 covers 13 residues. The germline V gene has CDR1 SGHRS and CDR2 YFSETQ. CDR3 loop: CASQQSAGYEQYF. The CDR3 DNA sequence: TGCGCCAGCCAACAGTCAGCGGGCTACGAGCAGTACTTC.

CDR3 nucleotide sequence: TGTGCCAGCAGCTACGACAATATTGGGACCGGGGAGCTGTTTTTT. Its protein is CASSYDNIGTGELFF. This rearrangement joins TRBV7-9 to TRBJ2-2; D not resolved. The CDR3 consists of 15 residues. Germline V gene data show CDR1 as SEHNR and CDR2 as FQNEAQ (reference sequence). With 4 bases removed from V and 5 bases from J, the gap between germline ends came to 14 bases.